This T cell receptor beta chain emerged from a study of graft-versus-host responses after intestinal transplantation. In the study overall: Recipients obtained multivisceral, liver-intestinal, or isolated intestinal transplants.

Concerning this clone itself: What it recognizes is unknown.

Some clones are missing from TCRdb's copy, which holds only in-frame ones; the method was immunoSEQ multiplex PCR. The table has about 31,000 clones, roughly 80% seen once. Study-wide findings and caveats: Patients with graft-donor T cell macrochimerism had high graft-versus-host to host-versus-graft clonal ratios in allografts. Association was observed between peak circulating GvH clone levels and early post-transplant HvG declines. Among recipient marrow samples, GvH clones were found; some appeared first in ileum or blood.

Germline CDR1 SGHDN, CDR2 FVKESK. The CDR3 is 15 amino acids. Trimming took 1 base from V and 3 from J, leaving 13 bases between them. The chain recombines TRBV14 with TRBJ2-7; D unclear. Source: unstimulated CD8+ T cells sorted from spleen or lymph node cells, taken before intestinal transplant. The source of this sequence is a human donor who received an intestinal transplant. The CDR3 protein is CASSQANSLVYEQYF. CDR3 in DNA: TGTGCCAGCAGCCAAGCAAATAGCTTGGTCTACGAGCAGTACTTC.